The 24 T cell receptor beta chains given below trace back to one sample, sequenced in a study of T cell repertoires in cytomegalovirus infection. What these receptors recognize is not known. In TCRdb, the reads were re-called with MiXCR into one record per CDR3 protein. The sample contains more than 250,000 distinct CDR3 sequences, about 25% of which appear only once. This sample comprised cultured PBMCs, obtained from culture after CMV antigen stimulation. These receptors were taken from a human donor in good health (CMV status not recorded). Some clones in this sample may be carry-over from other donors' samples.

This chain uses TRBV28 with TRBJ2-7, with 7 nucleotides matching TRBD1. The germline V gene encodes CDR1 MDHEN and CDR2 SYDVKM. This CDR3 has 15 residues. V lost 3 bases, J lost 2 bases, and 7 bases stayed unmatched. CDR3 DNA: TGTGCCAGCAGTTTTTTGGGCAGGGGGACCTACGAGCAGTACTTC. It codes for CASSFLGRGTYEQYF.

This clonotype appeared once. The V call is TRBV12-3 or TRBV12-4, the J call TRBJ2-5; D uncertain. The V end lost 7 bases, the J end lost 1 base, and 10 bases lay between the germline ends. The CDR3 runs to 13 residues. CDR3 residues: CASIKGTQETQYF. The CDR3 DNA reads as TGTGCCAGCATTAAGGGAACCCAAGAGACCCAGTACTTC.

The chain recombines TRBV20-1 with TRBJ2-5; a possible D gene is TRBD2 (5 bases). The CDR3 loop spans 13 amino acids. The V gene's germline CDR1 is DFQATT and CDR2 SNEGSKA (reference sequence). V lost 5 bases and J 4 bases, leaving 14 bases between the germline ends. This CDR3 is CSAQLDAGETQYF. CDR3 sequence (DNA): TGCAGTGCTCAACTAGATGCCGGAGAGACCCAGTACTTC.

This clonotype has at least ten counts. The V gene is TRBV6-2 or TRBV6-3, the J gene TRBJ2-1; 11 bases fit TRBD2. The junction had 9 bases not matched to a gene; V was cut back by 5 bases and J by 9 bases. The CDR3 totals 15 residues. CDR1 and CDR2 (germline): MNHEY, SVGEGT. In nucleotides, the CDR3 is TGTGCCAGCAGTCTAACTAGCGGGAGCATAGCTGAGCAGTTCTTC. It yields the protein CASSLTSGSIAEQFF.

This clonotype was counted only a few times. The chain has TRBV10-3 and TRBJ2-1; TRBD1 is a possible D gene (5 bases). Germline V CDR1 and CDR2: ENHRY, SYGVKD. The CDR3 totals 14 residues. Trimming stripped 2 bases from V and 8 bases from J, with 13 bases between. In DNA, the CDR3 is TGTGCCATCAGTGAGCCCTTGCAGGGTCATGAGCAGTTCTTC. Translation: CAISEPLQGHEQFF.

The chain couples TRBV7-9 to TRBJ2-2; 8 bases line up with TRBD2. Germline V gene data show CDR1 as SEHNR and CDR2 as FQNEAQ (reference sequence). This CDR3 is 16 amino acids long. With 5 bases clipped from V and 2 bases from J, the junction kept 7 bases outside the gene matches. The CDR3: CASSIGGAGNTGELFF. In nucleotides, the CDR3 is TGTGCCAGCAGCATCGGGGGGGCCGGTAACACCGGGGAGCTGTTTTTT.

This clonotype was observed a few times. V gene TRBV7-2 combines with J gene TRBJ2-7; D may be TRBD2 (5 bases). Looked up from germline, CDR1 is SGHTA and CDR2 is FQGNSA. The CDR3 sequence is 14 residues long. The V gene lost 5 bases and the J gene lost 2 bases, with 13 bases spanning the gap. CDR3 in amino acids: CASSEGPFTYEQYV. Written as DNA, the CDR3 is TGTGCCAGCAGCGAGGGTCCATTTACCTACGAGCAGTACGTC.

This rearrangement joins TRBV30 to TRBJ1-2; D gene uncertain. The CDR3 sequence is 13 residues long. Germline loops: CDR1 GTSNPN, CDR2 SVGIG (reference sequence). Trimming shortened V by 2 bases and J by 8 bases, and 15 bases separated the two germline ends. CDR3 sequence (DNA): TGTGCCTGGAGTTTCACCGCCCGGGAGGGCTACACCTTC. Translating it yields CAWSFTAREGYTF.

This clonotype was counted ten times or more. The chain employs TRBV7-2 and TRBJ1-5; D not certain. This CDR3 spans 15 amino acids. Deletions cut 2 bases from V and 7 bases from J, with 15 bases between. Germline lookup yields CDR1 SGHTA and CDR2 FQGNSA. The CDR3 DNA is TGTGCCAGCAGCTTATTCGGAGGGAGCCTGCAGCCCCAGCATTTT. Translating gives CASSLFGGSLQPQHF.

The CDR3 DNA reads TGTGCCAGTAGTATAAGCGTCGGGGCTTTCTTT. Its protein product is CASSISVGAFF. V gene TRBV19 combines with J gene TRBJ1-1, with D uncertain. The ends were cut back, 2 bases at V and 11 bases at J, with 9 bases in the middle. The CDR3 totals 11 residues. Looked up from germline, CDR1 is LNHDA and CDR2 is SQIVND (reference sequence).

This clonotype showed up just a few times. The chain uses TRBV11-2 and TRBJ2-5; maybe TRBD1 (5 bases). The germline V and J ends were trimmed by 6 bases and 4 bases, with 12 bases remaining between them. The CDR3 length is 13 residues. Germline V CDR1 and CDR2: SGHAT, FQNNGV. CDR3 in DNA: TGTGCCAGCAGACCGCAGGGTAGAGAGACCCAGTACTTC. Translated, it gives CASRPQGRETQYF. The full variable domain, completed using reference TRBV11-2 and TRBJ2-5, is EAGVAQSPRYKIIEKRQSVAFWCNPISGHATLYWYQQILGQGPKLLIQFQNNGVVDDSQLPKDRFSAERLKGVDSTLKIQPAKLEDSAVYLCASRPQGRETQYFGPGTRLLVL.

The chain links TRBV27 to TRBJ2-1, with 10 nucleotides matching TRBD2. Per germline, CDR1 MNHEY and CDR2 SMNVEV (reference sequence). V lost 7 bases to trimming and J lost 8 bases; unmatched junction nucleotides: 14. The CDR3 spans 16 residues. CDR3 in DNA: TGTGCCAGCACCCTGGGAGCGGGAGGGCCGGGATATGAGCAGTTCTTC. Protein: CASTLGAGGPGYEQFF.

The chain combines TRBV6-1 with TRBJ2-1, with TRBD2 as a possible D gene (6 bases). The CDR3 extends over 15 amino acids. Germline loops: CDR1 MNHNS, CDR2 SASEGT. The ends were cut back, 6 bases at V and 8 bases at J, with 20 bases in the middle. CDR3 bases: TGTGCCAGCAGCCCAATGGATAGCGGACGCGATGAGCAGTTCTTC. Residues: CASSPMDSGRDEQFF.

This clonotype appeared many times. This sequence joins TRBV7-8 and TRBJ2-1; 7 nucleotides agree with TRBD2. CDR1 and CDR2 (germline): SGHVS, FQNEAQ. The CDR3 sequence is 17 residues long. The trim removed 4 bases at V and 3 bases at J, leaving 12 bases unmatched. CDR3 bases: TGTGCCAGCAGCTGGCCTAGACGGCTAGCGGTCTACAATGAGCAGTTCTTC. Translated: CASSWPRRLAVYNEQFF.

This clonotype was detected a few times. The CDR3 DNA follows: TGTGCCACAAACAGGGTGGCAGAGAGGCATGAGCAGTTCTTC. Its protein is CATNRVAERHEQFF. This sequence joins TRBV12-3 or TRBV12-4 and TRBJ2-1, with D maybe TRBD1 (6 bases). Trimming left V 10 bases short and J 8 bases short, with 21 bases between. This CDR3 has 14 amino acids.

CDR3 in amino acids: CASSYSTVAGGPTGELFF. CDR3 nucleotide sequence: TGTGCCAGCAGTTACTCGACCGTAGCGGGAGGGCCCACCGGGGAGCTGTTTTTT. This chain links TRBV6-2 or TRBV6-3 with TRBJ2-2, with 11 bases that match TRBD2. V trimming: 0 bases; J trimming: 4 bases; junction bases outside the gene matches: 7. This CDR3 comprises 18 residues. CDR1 and CDR2 from the germline V gene are MNHEY and SVGEGT.

The CDR3 bases are TGCACCTGTCGAGGGACTAGCGGGAGGGGGAGTGAGCAGTTCTTC. This sequence encodes CTCRGTSGRGSEQFF. This chain links TRBV20-1 with TRBJ2-1, with 16 positions matching TRBD2. Per germline, CDR1 DFQATT and CDR2 SNEGSKA (reference sequence). The CDR3 spans 15 residues.

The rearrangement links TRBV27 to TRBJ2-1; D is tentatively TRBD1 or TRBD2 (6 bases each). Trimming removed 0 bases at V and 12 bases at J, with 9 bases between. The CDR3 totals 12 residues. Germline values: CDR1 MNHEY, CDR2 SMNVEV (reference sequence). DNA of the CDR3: TGTGCCAGCAGTTTATCAGGAGGGGGGCAGTTCTTC. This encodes CASSLSGGGQFF.

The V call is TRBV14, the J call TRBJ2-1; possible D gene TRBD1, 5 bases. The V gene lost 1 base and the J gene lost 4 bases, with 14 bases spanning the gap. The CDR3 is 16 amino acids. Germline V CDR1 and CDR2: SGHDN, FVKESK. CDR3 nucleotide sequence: TGTGCCAGCAGCCAAGCGGACACTGGGGCTTACAATGAGCAGTTCTTC. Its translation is CASSQADTGAYNEQFF.

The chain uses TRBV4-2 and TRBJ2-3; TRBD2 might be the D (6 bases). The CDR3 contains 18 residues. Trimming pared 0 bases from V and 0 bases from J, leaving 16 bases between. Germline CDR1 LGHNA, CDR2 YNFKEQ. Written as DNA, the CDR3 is TGTGCCAGCAGCCAAGAAGGTTTCCTAGCGACTAGCACAGATACGCAGTATTTT. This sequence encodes CASSQEGFLATSTDTQYF.

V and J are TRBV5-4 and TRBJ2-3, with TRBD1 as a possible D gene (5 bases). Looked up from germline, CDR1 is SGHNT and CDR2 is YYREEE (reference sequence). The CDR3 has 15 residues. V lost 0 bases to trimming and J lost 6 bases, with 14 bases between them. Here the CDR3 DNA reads TGTGCCAGCAGCTTGGGCCAGTTCAAGGGGGATACGCAGTATTTT. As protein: CASSLGQFKGDTQYF.

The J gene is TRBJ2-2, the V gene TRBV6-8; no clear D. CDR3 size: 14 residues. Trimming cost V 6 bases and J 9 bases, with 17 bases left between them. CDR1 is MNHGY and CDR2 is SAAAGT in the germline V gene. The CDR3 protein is CASSPLSGGRELFF. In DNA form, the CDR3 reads TGTGCCAGCAGCCCCCTCTCGGGTGGCAGGGAGCTGTTTTTT.

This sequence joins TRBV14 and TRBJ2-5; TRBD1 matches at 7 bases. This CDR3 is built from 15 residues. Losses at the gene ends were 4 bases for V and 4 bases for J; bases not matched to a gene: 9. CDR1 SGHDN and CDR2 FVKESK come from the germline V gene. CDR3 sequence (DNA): TGTGCCAGCAGCCCCAACAGGGACAGACGAGAGACCCAGTACTTC. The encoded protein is CASSPNRDRRETQYF.

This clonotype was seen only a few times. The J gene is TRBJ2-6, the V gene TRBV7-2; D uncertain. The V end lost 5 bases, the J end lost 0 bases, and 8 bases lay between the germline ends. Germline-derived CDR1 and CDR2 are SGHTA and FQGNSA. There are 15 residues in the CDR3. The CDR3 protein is CASSRAISGANVLTF. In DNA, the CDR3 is TGTGCCAGCAGCCGTGCCATCTCTGGGGCCAACGTCCTGACTTTC.